These 20 T cell receptor beta chains were sequenced from one sample in a study of tumor and adjacent non-tumor tissue in lung cancer. A modified ARM-PCR protocol with three rounds of nested PCR amplified TCRbeta. TCRdb independently ran MiXCR on the multiplex PCR reads; one entry per CDR3 protein. In the table there are 120,000 or so distinct CDR3 sequences, 84% of which are singletons. No cell sorting was done before RNA was extracted from the tissue. What was sequenced was lung tumor tissue. The receptors were sampled from a man aged 65 to 79 with non-small cell lung cancer.

Note on this clonotype: One end of the junction does not line up with germline, which may come from a read error. V gene TRBV10-3 combines with J gene TRBJ2-5; 7 bases map to TRBD2. The length of the CDR3 is 15 residues. Germline V gives CDR1 ENHRY, CDR2 SYGVKD. The chain's CDR3 is CAVSESTAGPESQYF. The CDR3 bases are TGTGCCGTCAGTGAGTCCACAGCGGGACCAGAGAGCCAGTACTTC.

With respect to this clonotype: A read error may produce the germline difference seen at one junction end. This rearrangement joins TRBV28 to TRBJ2-2; TRBD2 matches at 10 bases. The germline gives CDR1 MDHEN, CDR2 SYDVKM. The CDR3 is 16 amino acids. In DNA form, the CDR3 reads TGCGCCAGCAGTGGGCTAGCGGGGGACAACACCGGGGAGCTGGTTTTT. Translated, it gives CASSGLAGDNTGELVF.

Worth noting for this clonotype: It is likely a read error, because the conserved phenylalanine at the end of the CDR3 is missing. This chain links TRBV6-1 with TRBJ2-2, with D perhaps TRBD2 (7 bases). Germline-derived CDR1 and CDR2 are MNHNS and SASEGT. The CDR3 has 15 residues. The CDR3 region has the DNA TGTGGCAGCAGCTTAGGGGGGGCGTACACCGGGGAGCTGTTTATT. Protein sequence: CGSSLGGAYTGELFI.

A remark on this clonotype: A single base separates this from a much larger clone, so it may be a read error. The chain recombines TRBV19 with TRBJ1-2; TRBD1 is a possible D gene (6 bases). The CDR3 runs 11 residues. Per the germline V gene, CDR1 is LNHDA and CDR2 is SQIVND (reference sequence). CDR3 sequence: CASSWRQDYIF. Here the CDR3 DNA reads TGTGCCAGTAGTTGGCGACAGGACTACATCTTC.

This clonotype appeared a few times. One end of the junction varies from germline; a read error may be responsible. The rearrangement links TRBV10-3 to TRBJ2-1; a weak D match, TRBD2 (5 bases). The CDR3 extends over 16 amino acids. CDR1 is ENHRY, CDR2 SYGVKD, per germline. Written as DNA, the CDR3 is TGTGCCGTCAGTGAAGGTAGGGCGGGCCCCCTCAATGAGCAATTCTTC. Residues: CAVSEGRAGPLNEQFF.

Concerning this clonotype: One end of the junction is discordant with germline, which a read error may explain. This chain connects TRBV10-2 to TRBJ2-1; tentatively, D is TRBD1 or TRBD2 (5 bases each). Germline V gene sequence: CDR1 WSHSY, CDR2 SAAADI. The CDR3 runs to 15 residues. CDR3: CASGSPGPFSHEHFF. In DNA form, the CDR3 reads TGCGCCAGCGGGTCCCCGGGACCCTTTTCTCATGAGCATTTCTTC.

The rearrangement links TRBV9 to TRBJ2-1, with 11 nucleotides matching TRBD2. The CDR3 is 17 residues long. Germline loops: CDR1 SGDLS, CDR2 YYNGEE. Germline trimming cut 7 bases from V and 4 bases from J; bases unmatched to any gene: 13. CDR3 coding DNA: TGTGCCAGCTGCATAGGAGGGGGGACTAGCGGATACAATGAGCAGTTCTTC. It is translated as CASCIGGGTSGYNEQFF.

Of note for this clonotype: This CDR3 is missing its conserved last phenylalanine or tryptophan, likely due to a read error. In DNA, the CDR3 is TGTGCCAGCAAACAGACAGTAAGCACCGGGGAGCTGTTTTAT. Translation: CASKQTVSTGELFY. The V call is TRBV11-2, the J call TRBJ2-2; perhaps TRBD1 as D (5 bases). The germline V gene encodes CDR1 SGHAT and CDR2 FQNNGV. There are 14 residues in the CDR3. V gave up 7 bases and J gave up 4 bases, with 13 bases separating them.

The CDR3 here is CSVGGEGFTEAFF. The CDR3 nucleotides read TGCAGCGTTGGTGGGGAGGGGTTCACTGAAGCTTTCTTT. This chain uses TRBV29-1 with TRBJ1-1; D perhaps matches TRBD1 (5 bases). CDR1 and CDR2 (germline): SQVTM, ANQGSEA. V was pared by 4 bases and J by 4 bases, with 13 bases between. The CDR3 has 13 residues.

A remark on this clonotype: This CDR3 fails to terminate in the conserved phenylalanine or tryptophan, so it likely reflects a read error. The DNA of the CDR3 is TGTGCCAGCAGTTTGAGGGACAGGGGGACCTCTGGGGCCAATGTCCTGACTTAC. The encoded protein is CASSLRDRGTSGANVLTY. The chain carries TRBV12-3 or TRBV12-4 and TRBJ2-6; 11 bases map to TRBD1. This CDR3 is 18 amino acids long.

A remark on this clonotype: The junction shows a germline mismatch at one end, possibly a read error. The chain has TRBV11-3 and TRBJ1-6; TRBD1 aligns across 9 bases. Germline CDR1 is SGHNT and CDR2 is YENEEA. The CDR3 extends over 14 amino acids. As DNA, the CDR3 is TGTGTCAGCAGCCTCGGGACAGGGAATTCACACCTCCGCTTT. Amino acid sequence: CVSSLGTGNSHLRF.

Of note for this clonotype: A much larger clone sits a single nucleotide away, making a read error possible. The CDR3 reads CASSLGLHKQYF. CDR3 DNA sequence: TGTGCCAGCAGCTTAGGACTGCACAAGCAGTACTTC. The chain is built from TRBV11-2 and TRBJ2-7; D is uncertain. The V end was cut by 1 base, the J end by 8 bases, with 9 bases between. This CDR3 has 12 residues. The germline CDR1 and CDR2 sequences are SGHAT and FQNNGV. Filled out from reference TRBV11-2 and TRBJ2-7, the complete variable domain reads EAGVAQSPRYKIIEKRQSVAFWCNPISGHATLYWYQQILGQGPKLLIQFQNNGVVDDSQLPKDRFSAERLKGVDSTLKIQPAKLEDSAVYLCASSLGLHKQYFGPGTRLTVT.

The chain combines TRBV18 with TRBJ2-7; no firm D call. CDR3 length: 14 residues. In germline, CDR1 is KGHSH, CDR2 LQKENI. The CDR3 loop is CVNSQLDGSYEQYF. The CDR3 DNA reads as TGTGTCAACTCACAACTCGACGGCTCCTACGAGCAGTACTTC.

With regard to this clonotype: A much larger clonotype is one base distant, so this may be a read error. The J gene is TRBJ1-5, the V gene TRBV28, with a weak D call TRBD1 (5 bases). This CDR3 is 16 amino acids long. CDR1 MDHEN and CDR2 SYDVKM come from the germline V gene. CDR3 protein: CASSSPVAGKNQPRHF. As DNA, the CDR3 is TGTGCCAGCAGTTCTCCCGTGGCAGGGAAGAATCAGCCCCGGCATTTT. The full variable domain, rest sourced from reference TRBV28 and TRBJ1-5, is DVKVTQSSRYLVKRTGEKVFLECVQDMDHENMFWYRQDPGLGLRLIYFSYDVKMKEKGDIPEGYSVSREKKERFSLILESASTNQTSMYLCASSSPVAGKNQPRHFGDGTRLSIL.

Notes on this clonotype: Given a much more abundant clone one base away, this may be a read error. The V call is TRBV19, the J call TRBJ1-1, with D possibly matching TRBD1 (5 bases). V lost 3 bases and J lost 1, with 15 bases in between. This CDR3 is 16 amino acids long. Looked up from germline, CDR1 is LNHDA and CDR2 is SQIVND (reference sequence). CDR3 in DNA: TGTGCCAGTAGTATCCATGGGGCTCTGACGAACACTGAAGCTTTCTTT. Amino acid sequence: CASSIHGALTNTEAFF.

Comment on this clonotype: An end of the junction does not agree with germline; a read error may underlie this. This chain uses TRBV20-1 with TRBJ2-7, with no clear D. Germline CDR1 is DFQATT and CDR2 is SNEGSKA (reference sequence). CDR3 length equals 11 residues. CDR3 DNA: TGCATTGTTAGTACAGTCTCCGAGCGGTACTTC. It yields the protein CIVSTVSERYF.

In regard to this clonotype: The junction departs from the called germline gene at one end, perhaps through a read error. This chain links TRBV6-1 with TRBJ2-2, with D possibly TRBD2 on 6 matching bases. CDR1 is MNHNS, CDR2 SASEGT, per germline. The CDR3 runs to 15 residues. CDR3 nucleotide sequence: TGTGCCAGCATGGCGGGGTTGGAAAGCACCGGGGTGCTGTTTTTT. Its translation is CASMAGLESTGVLFF.

This rearrangement joins TRBV7-9 to TRBJ2-5; D may be TRBD1 or TRBD2 (5 bases each). Per the germline V gene, CDR1 is SEHNR and CDR2 is FQNEAQ (reference sequence). The CDR3 loop spans 15 amino acids. The CDR3 DNA reads TGTCACAGCAGTTTAATCGTGAGGGGCCGAGAGACCCAGTACTTC. Translating it yields CHSSLIVRGRETQYF.

Turning to this clonotype: Since the CDR3 does not end with the conserved phenylalanine or tryptophan, this likely comes from a read error. The chain employs TRBV11-2 and TRBJ2-3, with D uncertain. This CDR3 is 16 amino acids long. CDR1 is SGHAT, CDR2 FQNNGV, per germline. V was clipped by 10 bases and J by 0 bases, with 20 bases between them. The CDR3 DNA reads as TGTGCCAACGGCTTCTCGTTCGGGTATAGCACAGATACGCAGTATTAT. Translated: CANGFSFGYSTDTQYY.

Note on this clonotype: Its ends do not fully match the called genes, so a read error is possible. As DNA, the CDR3 is TGTACCAGCAGCTTGGCTGGGGGACATAATAATTCACCCCTCCACTTT. Translation: CTSSLAGGHNNSPLHF. The chain uses TRBV5-6 and TRBJ1-6; D perhaps matches TRBD1 (6 bases). The CDR3 runs to 16 residues. Per the germline V gene, CDR1 is SGHDT and CDR2 is YYEEEE.